This T cell receptor beta chain came from a study of cytomegalovirus exposure and HLA in healthy donors. CDR3 length: 12 amino acids. V shed 5 bases and J shed 3 bases, with 8 bases lying between them. Germline V CDR1 and CDR2: MGHDK, SYGVNS. The study ran its PCR with 60 Vbeta and 13 Jbeta primers. Sequencing used immunoSEQ multiplex PCR; TCRdb keeps in-frame clones, though not all of them. The table has some 240,000 clones, roughly 91% seen once; the top ten hold about 1.8%. Material: PBMCs. This TCR was sampled from a girl aged 2 to 10 in good health and CMV-seronegative. The rearrangement links TRBV25-1 to TRBJ2-7; weak D call: TRBD2 (5 bases). CDR3 sequence (DNA): TGTGCCAGCAGTAAAAGCGGCTACGAGCAGTACTTC. Its translation: CASSKSGYEQYF.